This T cell receptor (beta chain) comes out of a study of T cell responses to AZD1222 COVID-19 vaccine. Study observations and caveats: Spike-specific TCR breadth and depth both grew after two AZD1222 doses. The span of vaccine-associated CD4 TCRs extended across spike, with dominance at 160-218 and 743-854.

The CDR3 consists of 10 residues. V lost 6 bases, J lost 7 bases, and 9 bases lay in between. CDR1 and CDR2 from the germline V gene are GTSNPN and SVGIG (reference sequence). Measured with immunoSEQ multiplex PCR; TCRdb has only the in-frame clones, and not every one. The sample has about 93,000 clones; 70% to 90% are singletons. Notes on this clone: Its specificity is unknown.

The input for sequencing was peripheral blood, taken on day 0 of AZD1222 vaccination. The TCR comes from an adult in good health. This chain connects TRBV30 to TRBJ2-5; maybe TRBD2 (6 bases). CDR3 nucleotides: TGTGCCTGCGGAGGGTTGACCCAGTACTTC. Its protein is CACGGLTQYF.